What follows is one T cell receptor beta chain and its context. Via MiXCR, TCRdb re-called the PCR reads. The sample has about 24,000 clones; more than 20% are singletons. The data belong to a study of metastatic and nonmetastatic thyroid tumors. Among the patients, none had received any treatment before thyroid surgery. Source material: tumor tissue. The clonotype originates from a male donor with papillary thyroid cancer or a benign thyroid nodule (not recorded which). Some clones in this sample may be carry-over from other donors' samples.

The CDR3 loop reads CASSDWGTWSYEQYF. In nucleotides, the CDR3 is TGTGCCAGCAGTGACTGGGGGACATGGTCCTACGAGCAGTACTTC. The chain links TRBV6-1 to TRBJ2-7; tentatively, D is TRBD1 (6 bases). The CDR3 loop spans 15 amino acids. Germline V gene sequence: CDR1 MNHNS, CDR2 SASEGT. V was clipped by 3 bases and J by 1 base, with 13 bases between them.